This T cell receptor beta chain emerged from a study of T-cell memory formation after mild COVID-19. Turning to the study itself: The TCR clusters were mostly specific to one donor. Whole-study findings and limits: Cross-reactive memory appears to have joined, as suggested by some responding clones showing up in pre-infection memory. Whereas later expanders leaned CD4+, clones contracting day 15 to 85 showed a balanced CD4/CD8 makeup.

TCR alpha and TCR beta cDNA libraries carrying sample barcodes and UMIs came from 5'RACE with constant-segment primers. One entry per CDR3 protein, called by TCRdb with MiXCR from the 5' RACE reads. The table lists about 290,000 distinct CDR3 sequences, roughly 15% of them singletons. This clonotype occurred a few times. The target antigen is unknown. CDR1 is SGHKS and CDR2 is YYEKEE in the germline V gene (reference sequence). CDR3 length: 13 amino acids. The V and J ends lost 0 bases and 6 bases respectively, with 8 bases between them. The sequence came from a man younger than 35 who had mild COVID-19 (a few samples of this study predate the infection). Cell type and time point are not known. The rearrangement uses TRBV5-5 and TRBJ2-3, with a possible D match to TRBD2 (5 bases). Sequenced input: PBMCs or a T cell subset sorted from them (not recorded which). CDR3 region: CASSLVGVDTQYF. The CDR3 coding sequence is TGTGCCAGCAGCTTGGTCGGGGTCGATACGCAGTATTTT.